The 24 T cell receptor beta chains listed next were all sequenced from one sample in a study of blood T cell repertoires in COVID-19 (dated by TCRdb to the early 2020s). The method was the immunoSEQ multiplex PCR assay. In TCRdb, the immuneACCESS table is reduced to in-frame sequences with V and J assigned. These tables do not hold every clone; where another copy was compared, an unresolved V gene accounts for under half, and the others remain unexplained. The sample table lists about 410,000 clones, more than 80% of them with a count of one. The ten largest account for over 1.1% of the sample. Sequencing was carried out using peripheral blood. The receptors originated from a woman aged 25 to 45 with active or convalescent COVID-19.

V is TRBV7-2 and J is TRBJ1-4; D might be TRBD1 (5 bases). Germline-derived CDR1 and CDR2 are SGHTA and FQGNSA. Trimming pared 5 bases from V and 3 bases from J, leaving 25 bases between. The CDR3 has 19 residues. The CDR3 DNA follows: TGTGCCAGCAGCGAGACAGCTCTTACTCCCGCCCTTTCTAATGAAAAACTGTTTTTT. The encoded protein is CASSETALTPALSNEKLFF.

The rearrangement links TRBV27 to TRBJ1-6, with no clear D. Germline CDR1 and CDR2: MNHEY and SMNVEV (reference sequence). This CDR3 has 15 residues. V shed 5 bases and J shed 5 bases, with 13 bases lying between them. The CDR3 reads CASSPAAANNSPLHF. The CDR3 nucleotides read TGTGCCAGCAGTCCAGCGGCAGCGAATAATTCACCCCTCCACTTT.

J is TRBJ2-1 and V is TRBV5-1; 10 bases map to TRBD2. This CDR3 has 15 amino acids. CDR1 and CDR2 (germline): SGHRS, YFSETQ. The V gene end was trimmed by 0 bases and the J gene end by 7 bases; junction bases not matched to a gene: 4. For the CDR3, the DNA is TGCGCCAGCAGCTTGGTGGTAGCGGGAGGAAATGAGCAGTTCTTC. Protein sequence: CASSLVVAGGNEQFF.

This clone was counted only a few times. The chain joins TRBV6-5 to TRBJ1-1; 12 nucleotides line up with TRBD1. The CDR3 is made up of 15 amino acids. Germline assignment: CDR1 MNHEY and CDR2 SVGAGI. V dropped 2 bases and J dropped 10; count of bases not matched to a gene: 8. The CDR3 region has the DNA TGTGCCAGCAGTTACGCCGGGACAGGGGGCCTACGAGCTTTCTTT. This gives the protein CASSYAGTGGLRAFF.

The J gene is TRBJ2-3, the V gene TRBV7-2, with 8 bases matching TRBD2. CDR1 is SGHTA, CDR2 FQGNSA, per germline. The V gene end was trimmed by 5 bases and the J gene end by 5 bases; junction bases not matched to a gene: 6. This CDR3 contains 14 residues. CDR3 sequence (DNA): TGTGCCAGCAGCCCCATCCTAGCGGGAGATACGCAGTATTTT. Translating gives CASSPILAGDTQYF.

The chain carries TRBV19 and TRBJ1-6; D remains unclear. The CDR3 has 17 residues. With 6 bases removed from V and 1 base from J, the gap between germline ends came to 16 bases. Germline V gives CDR1 LNHDA, CDR2 SQIVND (reference sequence). The CDR3 here is CASRPDGVGSYNSPLHF. The CDR3 DNA sequence: TGTGCCAGTAGACCCGACGGGGTCGGTTCCTATAATTCACCCCTCCACTTT.

As to this clone: A junction end diverges from the germline sequence, so it may reflect a read error. Here the CDR3 DNA reads TGTGCCAGCAGCCTAGGGACAGTTCCCTCCTACGAGCAGTACTTC. It codes for CASSLGTVPSYEQYF. The chain has TRBV13 and TRBJ2-7; 7 bases align to TRBD1. CDR1 PRHDT and CDR2 FYEKMQ come from the germline V gene (reference sequence). The CDR3 has 15 amino acids.

The rearrangement joins TRBV5-6 to TRBJ1-2; possible D gene TRBD1, 5 bases. The CDR3 contains 14 residues. Germline-derived CDR1 and CDR2 are SGHDT and YYEEEE. V lost 0 bases and J 3 bases, leaving 9 bases between the germline ends. The CDR3 is CASSLVQGDYGYTF. For the CDR3, the DNA is TGTGCCAGCAGCTTGGTTCAGGGTGACTATGGCTACACCTTC.

This clone was found a few times. The CDR3 protein is CASGTGDHNEQFF. CDR3 nucleotide sequence: TGTGCCAGCGGGACAGGGGACCACAATGAGCAGTTCTTC. V is TRBV19 and J is TRBJ2-1; 10 bases match TRBD1. Trimming cost V 9 bases and J 5 bases; bases outside gene matches: 4. Germline V lookup: CDR1 LNHDA, CDR2 SQIVND (reference sequence). The CDR3 has 13 amino acids.

CDR3: CASWFSGGTTDTQYF. CDR3 DNA: TGTGCTAGTTGGTTTAGCGGGGGAACCACAGATACGCAGTATTTT. The chain recombines TRBV12-5 with TRBJ2-3; 9 bases map to TRBD2. J lost 2 bases, V lost 8 bases, and 8 bases had no gene match. CDR1 is LGHNT and CDR2 is FRNRAP in the germline V gene. The CDR3 loop spans 15 amino acids.

The chain carries TRBV4-1 and TRBJ1-1, with TRBD1 as a possible D gene (6 bases). Germline CDR1 is MGHRA and CDR2 is YSYEKL. Trimming left V 3 bases short and J 7 bases short, with 15 bases between. The CDR3 is 14 residues long. CDR3 sequence (DNA): TGCGCCAGCAGCCACTCGGCAGGGGTGAATGAAGCTTTCTTT. Translation: CASSHSAGVNEAFF.

The J gene is TRBJ2-7, the V gene TRBV27, with 7 bases matching TRBD1. The CDR3 has 13 amino acids. CDR1 MNHEY and CDR2 SMNVEV come from the germline V gene (reference sequence). Trimming took 4 bases from V and 3 from J; bases not matched to a gene: 3. The CDR3: CASSSDRNYEQYF. In DNA, the CDR3 is TGTGCCAGCAGTTCGGACAGGAACTACGAGCAGTACTTC.

This clone has a single count. The chain joins TRBV7-9 to TRBJ2-7, with a tentative D call TRBD1 (5 bases). The CDR3 extends over 13 amino acids. With 5 bases removed from V and 2 bases from J, the gap between germline ends came to 10 bases. From germline, CDR1 is SEHNR and CDR2 FQNEAQ (reference sequence). The DNA for the CDR3 is TGTGCCAGCAGCCGACAGCTAGCCTACGAGCAGTACTTC. Translating gives CASSRQLAYEQYF.

The V and J genes are TRBV9 and TRBJ1-2, with 8 bases matching TRBD1. The CDR3 sequence is 13 residues long. Per the germline V gene, CDR1 is SGDLS and CDR2 is YYNGEE. The J segment lost 8 bases and the V segment lost 4 bases, leaving 7 bases of the junction unmatched. CDR3 residues: CASSPWTGTGYTF. The CDR3 DNA sequence: TGTGCCAGCAGCCCTTGGACAGGGACCGGCTACACCTTC.

The genes are TRBV15 and TRBJ2-7; D call uncertain. The CDR3 spans 11 residues. Germline V gene sequence: CDR1 LNHNV, CDR2 YYDKDF (reference sequence). V was clipped by 4 bases and J by 6 bases, with 7 bases between them. CDR3 region: CATSTGLEQYF. The CDR3 region has the DNA TGTGCCACCAGCACGGGTCTCGAGCAGTACTTC.

This chain links TRBV27 with TRBJ1-1; 8 nucleotides align to TRBD1. The CDR3 has 15 amino acids. Losses at the gene ends were 1 base for V and 3 bases for J; bases not matched to a gene: 4. Germline CDR1 is MNHEY and CDR2 is SMNVEV (reference sequence). DNA of the CDR3: TGTGCCAGCAGTTTATTCCCAGGGGGCTACACTGAAGCTTTCTTT. This gives the protein CASSLFPGGYTEAFF.

This clone was seen only once. The V gene is TRBV9, the J gene TRBJ2-4, with a weak D call TRBD2 (6 bases). The ends were cut back, 3 bases at V and 2 bases at J, with 15 bases in the middle. The length of the CDR3 is 16 residues. The germline V gene has CDR1 SGDLS and CDR2 YYNGEE. The CDR3 is CASSGGMQDSKNIQYF. The CDR3 DNA reads TGTGCCAGCAGCGGCGGGATGCAGGACTCCAAAAACATTCAGTACTTC.

This chain joins TRBV7-9 and TRBJ1-1; 9 bases match TRBD1. The CDR3 length is 16 residues. Germline values: CDR1 SEHNR, CDR2 FQNEAQ (reference sequence). After removal of 5 bases from V and 0 bases from J, the junction contained 7 bases not matched to a gene. The CDR3 here is CASSTPTGGMNTEAFF. DNA of the CDR3: TGTGCCAGCAGCACACCGACAGGGGGGATGAACACTGAAGCTTTCTTT.

The V gene is TRBV25-1, the J gene TRBJ2-7; 7 positions match TRBD1. The trim removed 4 bases at V and 4 bases at J, leaving 4 bases unmatched. Germline V lookup: CDR1 MGHDK, CDR2 SYGVNS. CDR3 size: 13 residues. In DNA form, the CDR3 reads TGTGCCAGCAGTGTAGGGGGCAGTTACGAGCAGTACTTC. It codes for CASSVGGSYEQYF.

The V and J genes are TRBV10-3 and TRBJ2-7; 11 nucleotides match TRBD2. CDR1 ENHRY and CDR2 SYGVKD come from the germline V gene. Trimming cost V 6 bases and J 4 bases; bases outside gene matches: 8. CDR3 size: 15 residues. The CDR3 loop reads CAIREAGLAGYEQYF. The CDR3 region has the DNA TGTGCCATCAGGGAGGCTGGACTAGCGGGTTACGAGCAGTACTTC.

The chain uses TRBV12-5 and TRBJ2-1, with D possibly matching TRBD2 (6 bases). The ends were cut back, 5 bases at V and 0 bases at J, with 20 bases in the middle. The CDR3 length is 18 residues. Looked up from germline, CDR1 is LGHNT and CDR2 is FRNRAP. This CDR3 reads CASGLPPGAGNSYNEQFF. In DNA, the CDR3 is TGTGCTAGTGGTCTCCCCCCCGGGGCGGGGAACTCCTACAATGAGCAGTTCTTC.

The chain carries TRBV13 and TRBJ1-1, with a possible D match to TRBD1 (6 bases). V lost 5 bases and J lost 1, with 11 bases in between. This CDR3 has 14 amino acids. Looked up from germline, CDR1 is PRHDT and CDR2 is FYEKMQ (reference sequence). Here the CDR3 reads CASSLGATNTEAFF. The CDR3 coding sequence is TGTGCCAGCAGCCTGGGGGCGACGAACACTGAAGCTTTCTTT.

This clone was detected a few times. The chain couples TRBV14 to TRBJ2-7; TRBD1 agrees at 11 bases. V lost 4 bases and J lost 7; bases outside the gene matches: 6. Germline V gives CDR1 SGHDN, CDR2 FVKESK. The length of the CDR3 is 14 residues. The CDR3 nucleotides read TGTGCCAGCAGCCCTTGGGACAGGGGGATTGAGCAGTACTTC. As protein: CASSPWDRGIEQYF.

The J gene is TRBJ2-2, the V gene TRBV30, with D possibly being TRBD2 (6 bases). V lost 8 bases and J lost 4, with 32 bases in between. The germline CDR1 and CDR2 sequences are GTSNPN and SVGIG (reference sequence). The CDR3 loop spans 19 amino acids. In nucleotides, the CDR3 is TGTGCCGGGGTTCAGGGAGTACGGGGGTCCCCCAAGACCACCGGGGAGCTGTTTTTT. Its translation is CAGVQGVRGSPKTTGELFF. The full variable domain, in which reference TRBV30 and TRBJ2-2 provide the parts outside the CDR3, is SQTIHQWPATLVQPVGSPLSLECTVEGTSNPNLYWYRQAAGRGLQLLFYSVGIGQISSEVPQNLSASRPQDRQFILSSKKLLLSDSGFYLCAGVQGVRGSPKTTGELFFGEGSRLTVL.